Listed below are T cell receptor beta chains from one sample, sequenced in a study of CD8 T cells in ankylosing spondylitis. TCRdb called the 5' RACE reads again in MiXCR, with one record for every CDR3 protein. The data show more than 300,000 distinct CDR3 sequences, with approximately 10% seen just once and roughly 9.1% held by the top ten. Sequencing was done on a sample of blood, either unsorted or a sorted T cell fraction (not recorded which). The receptors shown here come from a female donor with ankylosing spondylitis or in good health (not recorded which). Both conserved end residues are part of each CDR3. D genes are given only for firm matches. Expanded clones get a size class; other rows say once, few or many, or leave the size out.

D | J | size | V | CDR3 | DNA
- | TRBJ2-1 | many | TRBV5-1 | CASSLGVDNEQFF | TGCGCCAGCAGCTTGGGGGTAGACAATGAGCAGTTCTTC
TRBD1 | TRBJ1-1 | many | TRBV12-3/TRBV12-4 | CASRPGGFRAFF | TGTGCCAGCCGCCCAGGGGGCTTTAGAGCTTTCTTT
- | TRBJ1-5 | many | TRBV5-6 | CASSYTLGMGNQPQHF | TGTGCCAGCAGTTATACCCTGGGGATGGGCAATCAGCCCCAGCATTTT
- | TRBJ2-2 | many | TRBV5-1 | CASQKTTNTGELFF | TGCGCCAGCCAGAAAACCACGAACACCGGGGAGCTGTTTTTT
TRBD2 | TRBJ2-7 | - | TRBV7-6 | CASSLAAGGVYEQYF | TGTGCCAGCAGCTTAGCAGCGGGAGGGGTCTACGAGCAGTACTTC
- | TRBJ2-3 | many | TRBV7-9 | CASSLVSGSTDTQYF | TGTGCCAGCAGCTTAGTGTCAGGGAGCACAGATACGCAGTATTTT
- | TRBJ2-1 | many | TRBV5-1 | CASSLNLGVSYNEQFF | TGCGCCAGCAGCTTGAATCTAGGGGTCTCCTACAATGAGCAGTTCTTC
TRBD1 | TRBJ2-1 | many | TRBV10-3 | CAISDGQGRVPFF | TGTGCCATCAGCGACGGACAGGGCCGGGTCCCGTTCTTC
- | TRBJ2-3 | few | TRBV3-1 | CASSPRDTAVGGTQYF | TGTGCCAGCAGCCCGCGGGACACGGCCGTCGGGGGGACGCAGTATTTT
- | TRBJ1-5 | many | TRBV10-2 | CASSEGGRGQPQHF | TGCGCCAGCAGTGAGGGGGGGCGAGGGCAGCCCCAGCATTTT
TRBD2 | TRBJ2-1 | - | TRBV7-9 | CASSFSGGGNDEQFF | TGTGCCAGCAGCTTTTCGGGAGGGGGTAATGATGAGCAGTTCTTC
- | TRBJ1-2 | many | TRBV20-1 | CSALRGSFYGYTF | TGCAGTGCTCTAAGGGGTAGCTTCTATGGCTACACCTTC
- | TRBJ1-2 | few | TRBV9 | CASSVGRVSGYTF | TGTGCCAGCAGCGTCGGCAGGGTGAGCGGCTACACCTTC
- | TRBJ1-6 | few | TRBV20-1 | CSVREGESPLHF | TGCAGTGTCCGGGAGGGTGAGTCACCCCTCCACTTT
TRBD1 | TRBJ2-3 | - | TRBV25-1 | CASSVGTGGADTQYF | TGTGCCAGCAGTGTGGGGACAGGGGGCGCAGATACGCAGTATTTT
- | TRBJ2-2 | few | TRBV6-5 | CASSSIDRNTGELFF | TGTGCCAGCAGTTCTATTGACAGGAACACCGGGGAGCTGTTTTTT
- | TRBJ2-7 | few | TRBV7-2 | CASSLGPGADYEQYF | TGTGCCAGCAGCTTAGGTCCGGGGGCAGACTACGAGCAGTACTTC
TRBD1 | TRBJ2-2 | many | TRBV10-3 | CAISDSGVHRGNTGELFF | TGTGCCATCAGTGATTCAGGGGTCCACAGGGGAAACACCGGGGAGCTGTTTTTT
TRBD2 | TRBJ2-1 | many | TRBV25-1 | CASSEPTGGASEQFF | TGTGCCAGCAGTGAACCAACGGGAGGGGCTAGTGAGCAGTTCTTC
- | TRBJ2-3 | many | TRBV24-1 | CATSAGARTDTQYF | TGTGCCACCAGTGCAGGGGCCCGCACAGATACGCAGTATTTT
TRBD2 | TRBJ2-3 | - | TRBV18 | CASSPGTSGRGTDTQYF | TGTGCCAGCTCACCCGGGACTAGCGGGAGAGGCACAGATACGCAGTATTTT
- | TRBJ1-2 | many | TRBV20-1 | CRGADGGVHGYTF | TGCAGGGGGGCAGACGGGGGGGTCCATGGCTACACCTTC
- | TRBJ2-2 | many | TRBV20-1 | CSAVVGNTGELFF | TGCAGTGCCGTAGTAGGGAACACCGGGGAGCTGTTTTTT
- | TRBJ1-5 | many | TRBV5-1 | CASSLTPGGSNQPQHF | TGCGCCAGCAGCTTGACCCCTGGGGGTAGCAATCAGCCCCAGCATTTT
- | TRBJ2-7 | - | TRBV12-3/TRBV12-4 | CASSLGGDNEQYF | TGTGCCAGCAGTTTAGGAGGGGACAATGAGCAGTACTTC
TRBD2 | TRBJ2-1 | once | TRBV20-1 | CSATASGRGEQFF | TGCAGTGCCACGGCTAGCGGGAGAGGTGAGCAGTTCTTC
TRBD2 | TRBJ2-5 | few | TRBV3-1 | CASSDETRAGGLLKGETQYF | TGTGCCAGCAGCGATGAAACCCGAGCGGGGGGGCTCCTCAAGGGAGAGACCCAGTACTTC
TRBD2 | TRBJ2-2 | - | TRBV28 | CASSSGLAGGRQLFF | TGTGCCAGCAGTTCCGGACTAGCGGGGGGTCGGCAGCTGTTTTTT
TRBD1 | TRBJ1-2 | few | TRBV27 | CASRISLTGTELYGYTF | TGTGCCAGCCGAATTTCTTTAACCGGGACAGAGCTGTATGGCTACACCTTC
TRBD2 | TRBJ2-1 | many | TRBV20-1 | CSASILAGANEQFF | TGCAGTGCTAGTATCCTAGCGGGAGCCAATGAGCAGTTCTTC